Listed here is a single T cell receptor beta chain. The antigen remains unidentified. The source of the sample is a study of post-analysis software for immune sequencing data. The study, taken as a whole, reports: Compared with controls, patients had more of about 5 TRBV segments, including TRBV5-6, TRBV5-1 and TRBV20-1.

Included in the TCR beta cDNA libraries were unique molecular identifiers. Using its own MiXCR run on the PCR reads, TCRdb lists one record per CDR3 protein. In the table there are over 300,000 distinct CDR3 sequences, less than 35% of which are singletons. Germline CDR1 SGHRS, CDR2 YFSETQ. Trimming shortened V by 4 bases and J by 1 base, and 14 bases separated the two germline ends. The length of the CDR3 is 16 residues. The sequencing input was blood. This receptor was taken from a girl aged 5-17 years with multiple sclerosis. V and J are TRBV5-1 and TRBJ1-4; no clear D gene. The CDR3 sequence: CASSHPRKGTNEKLFF. As DNA, the CDR3 is TGCGCCAGCAGCCATCCTCGAAAGGGAACTAATGAAAAACTGTTTTTT.